This TCR beta chain was identified during a study of beta chain features in type 1 diabetes. Whole-study results and caveats: TCRB CDR3 length was moderately but significantly reduced in all four CD4+ subsets of Type 1 diabetes patients.

What was sequenced were expressed TCRB transcripts, since all of the isolated RNA had been reverse transcribed. The table came from immunoSEQ multiplex PCR; TCRdb's copy has only in-frame clones and leaves some out. The data hold under 200,000 clones, with roughly 8% observed a single time. Points on this clone: Its antigen is unknown.

The V and J ends lost 0 bases and 4 bases respectively, with 9 bases between them. Germline V CDR1 and CDR2: ENHRY, SYGVKD. CDR3 length: 15 residues. This chain links TRBV10-3 with TRBJ2-2; no reliable D call. The sequence was collected from a young woman with type 1 diabetes. The sample taken for sequencing was central memory CD4+ T cells from blood. CDR3 residues: CAISESIGSTGELFF. The DNA for the CDR3 is TGTGCCATCAGTGAGTCGATTGGCAGCACCGGGGAGCTGTTTTTT.